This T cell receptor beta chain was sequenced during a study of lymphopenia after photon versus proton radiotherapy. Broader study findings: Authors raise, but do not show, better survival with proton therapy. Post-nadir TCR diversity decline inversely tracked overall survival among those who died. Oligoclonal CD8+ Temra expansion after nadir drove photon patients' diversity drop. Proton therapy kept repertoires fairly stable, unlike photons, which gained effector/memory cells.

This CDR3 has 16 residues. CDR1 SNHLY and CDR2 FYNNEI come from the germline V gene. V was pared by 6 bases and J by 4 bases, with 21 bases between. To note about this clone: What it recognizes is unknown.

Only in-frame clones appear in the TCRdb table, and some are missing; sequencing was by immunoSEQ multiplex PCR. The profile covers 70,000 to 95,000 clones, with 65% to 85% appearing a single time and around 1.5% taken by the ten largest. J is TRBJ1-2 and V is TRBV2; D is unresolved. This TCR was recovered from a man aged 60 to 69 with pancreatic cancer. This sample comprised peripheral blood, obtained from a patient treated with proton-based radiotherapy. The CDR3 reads CASSLTIETTFYGYTF. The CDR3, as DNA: TGTGCCAGCAGCTTGACGATCGAAACCACCTTCTATGGCTACACCTTC.